This is a list of T cell receptor beta chains from one sample in a study of radiation and T cells in renal cell carcinoma. This table comes from immunoSEQ multiplex PCR, and its TCRdb copy is limited to in-frame clones, with some not included. Found here are more than 100,000 clones, 88% of them singletons; the top ten hold nearly 6%. Material: blood, obtained from a patient whose treatment included radiotherapy and nephrectomy. These receptors were obtained from a woman between 70 and 85 years old with renal cell carcinoma. Each CDR3 is given without its conserved first and last residue. The order of the fields is CDR3 length, J gene, V gene, CDR3 protein.

7 | TRBJ1-2 | TRBV21-1 | ASSQGCT
15 | TRBJ1-1 | TRBV5-1 | ASSPARAVNQNTEAF
13 | TRBJ2-3 | TRBV5-1 | ASSPGLAATDTQY
13 | TRBJ2-7 | TRBV5-4 | ASSLAGASSYEQY
12 | TRBJ1-2 | TRBV30 | ALQRARIGYGYT
12 | TRBJ2-2 | TRBV6-4 | ASSPGTTTGELF
13 | TRBJ2-3 | TRBV6-1 | ASSEEAGSWNTQY
13 | TRBJ2-7 | TRBV5-1 | ASSGSLDRVHEQY
12 | TRBJ2-7 | TRBV5-1 | ASSPGTPSYEQY
11 | TRBJ1-5 | TRBV7-8 | ASSLHRVQPQH
13 | TRBJ1-5 | TRBV5-1 | ASSLEGTSNQPQH
12 | TRBJ2-7 | TRBV6-5 | ASSYAVSSYEQY
15 | TRBJ1-1 | TRBV30 | AWKIRDRIDSDTEAF
13 | TRBJ2-5 | TRBV7-2 | ASSPGLAQQETQY
11 | TRBJ2-3 | TRBV4-3 | ASSPAFSWAQY
16 | TRBJ2-5 | TRBV2 | ASSSGTSGGSYQETQY
13 | TRBJ1-2 | TRBV4-2 | ASSPETGGYYGYT
11 | TRBJ2-2 | TRBV19 | ASSIVRSGELF
12 | TRBJ2-3 | TRBV7-9 | ASSLGGGPRTQY
14 | TRBJ1-2 | TRBV19 | ASSPSGALRGYGYT
14 | TRBJ2-5 | TRBV7-3 | ASSLWPSGGQETQY
14 | TRBJ2-2 | TRBV11-3 | ASSLVLAGGTGELF
12 | TRBJ2-5 | TRBV7-2 | ASSLDISRETQY
14 | TRBJ1-6 | TRBV5-4 | ASNKDSSSYNSPLH
13 | TRBJ1-1 | TRBV6-1 | ASSGQGFMNTEAF
11 | TRBJ2-7 | TRBV4-1 | ASSPGLYYEQY
12 | TRBJ1-5 | TRBV6-1 | ASSERGGNQPQH
10 | TRBJ1-1 | TRBV13 | ASSLWSTEAF
12 | NA | TRBV2 | ASSEGNAPYEQY
10 | TRBJ1-5 | TRBV29-1 | SVRQGDQPQH
12 | TRBJ2-5 | TRBV7-8 | ASSFLTPQETQY
13 | TRBJ2-7 | TRBV27 | ASTTLTGAGSEQY
14 | TRBJ2-7 | TRBV28 | ASSLYLPGLVYEQY
12 | TRBJ2-2 | TRBV5-1 | ASSLTGPTGELF
12 | TRBJ1-2 | TRBV4-2 | ASSQVPGKIGYT
10 | TRBJ1-4 | TRBV27 | ASRQGSEKLF
13 | TRBJ1-1 | TRBV7-9 | ASSLATGAGAEAF
13 | TRBJ1-5 | TRBV9 | ASSSTAYSNQPQH
11 | TRBJ1-2 | TRBV10-3 | AISPGGNYGYT
15 | TRBJ1-2 | TRBV27 | ASSRAGGQGIAYGYT
13 | TRBJ1-1 | TRBV6-1 | ASSGPGQGNTEAF
15 | TRBJ1-5 | TRBV19 | ASSAKDRGHWNQPQH
14 | TRBJ2-1 | TRBV5-1 | ASSLTWTGSYREQF
13 | TRBJ2-2 | TRBV19 | ASSTGTVNTGELF
12 | TRBJ1-3 | TRBV6-1 | ASSGTGGENTIY
13 | TRBJ1-2 | TRBV13 | ASSLGAAADYGYT
12 | TRBJ2-1 | TRBV30 | AWSVRGGSNEQF
10 | NA | TRBV6-5 | ASSYAGYEQY
12 | TRBJ2-7 | TRBV19 | ASSIGDWPLEQY
12 | TRBJ2-7 | TRBV7-3 | ASSPTGGRFEQY
14 | TRBJ2-5 | TRBV7-8 | ASSLRQGLGEETQY
12 | TRBJ2-7 | TRBV15 | ATSRATGVYEQY
13 | TRBJ1-1 | TRBV5-6 | ASSSSGQGGTEAF
10 | TRBJ1-1 | TRBV6-6 | ASDRANTEAF